This T cell receptor (beta chain) was profiled in a study of blood T cell repertoires in COVID-19. Ages ranged from roughly 18 to 100 years, with residence in approximately 25 US areas. As originally analysed: Reference gene primer amplification in the assay estimated nucleated cell counts. Using immunoSEQ multiplex PCR, the repertoire was profiled, and TCRdb retains in-frame clones only, with some absent. The D gene and trimming were derived from the DNA, and the V and J assignments and clone size from that table. The sample carries around 300,000 clones, approximately 89% recorded once. The CDR3 covers 13 residues. Trimming took 2 bases from V and 11 from J, leaving 10 bases between them. The V gene's germline CDR1 is SGHTA and CDR2 FQGTGA.

This sequence was found in a young man who had recovered from COVID-19. This rearrangement joins TRBV7-3 to TRBJ1-6; D remains ambiguous. Sequencing was performed on PBMCs or T cells enriched from blood (not recorded which). CDR3 sequence: CASSLAGGPPLHF. In DNA form, the CDR3 reads TGTGCCAGCAGCTTAGCGGGCGGTCCACCCCTCCACTTT.